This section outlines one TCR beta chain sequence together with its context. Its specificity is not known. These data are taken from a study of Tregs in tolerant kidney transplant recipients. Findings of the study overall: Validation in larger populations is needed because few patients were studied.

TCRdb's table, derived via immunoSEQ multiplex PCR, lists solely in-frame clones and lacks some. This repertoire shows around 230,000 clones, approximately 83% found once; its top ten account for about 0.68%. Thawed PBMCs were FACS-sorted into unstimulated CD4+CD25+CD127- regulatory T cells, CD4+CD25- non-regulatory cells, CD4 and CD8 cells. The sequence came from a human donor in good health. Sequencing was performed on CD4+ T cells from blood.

CDR3 DNA: TGTGCCATCAGTGAGTCCCCTAGCGGGAGGTTTACAGGGCTCGAGCAGTACTTC. It is translated as CAISESPSGRFTGLEQYF. The gene calls are TRBV10-3 and TRBJ2-7, with 11 bases identical to TRBD2. CDR1 is ENHRY, CDR2 SYGVKD, per germline. The CDR3 totals 18 residues. V lost 0 bases and J lost 6; bases outside the gene matches: 13.